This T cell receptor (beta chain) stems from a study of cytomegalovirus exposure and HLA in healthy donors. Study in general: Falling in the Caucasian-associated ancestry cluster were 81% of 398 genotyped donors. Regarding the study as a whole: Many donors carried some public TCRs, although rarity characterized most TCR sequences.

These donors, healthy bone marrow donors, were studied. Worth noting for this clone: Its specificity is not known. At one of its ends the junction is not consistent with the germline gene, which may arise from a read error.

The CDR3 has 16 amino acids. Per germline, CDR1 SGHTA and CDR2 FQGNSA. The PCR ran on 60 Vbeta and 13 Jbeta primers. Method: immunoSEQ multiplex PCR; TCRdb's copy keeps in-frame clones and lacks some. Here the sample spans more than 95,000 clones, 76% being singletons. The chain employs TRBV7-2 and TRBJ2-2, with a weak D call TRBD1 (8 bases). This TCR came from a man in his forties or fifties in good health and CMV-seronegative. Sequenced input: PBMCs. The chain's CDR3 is CANSLITGGGTGELFF. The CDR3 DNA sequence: TGTGCCAACAGCTTAATTACAGGGGGGGGCACCGGGGAGCTGTTTTTC.